A single sample is the source of the 2 T cell receptor beta chains below, sequenced in a study of regulatory dendritic cells for organ transplantation. Their specific antigens are unknown. Allogeneic regulatory or mature dendritic cells were co-cultured for under six days with CFSE-labeled sorted T cells at 1:10. Method: immunoSEQ multiplex PCR; TCRdb's copy keeps in-frame clones and lacks some. The sample lists about 12,000 clones, about 90% seen once, with approximately 0.22% in the top ten. The sequencing sample was made of naive CD8+ T cells from blood cultured with regulatory dendritic cells. This sample's subset: CD45RA+ naive T cells. These receptors came from a human donor in good health.

V and J are TRBV7-6 and TRBJ2-7, with unresolved D. Germline assignment: CDR1 SGHVS and CDR2 FNYEAQ. Trimming removed 5 bases at V and 0 bases at J, with 8 bases between. The CDR3 extends over 13 amino acids. The CDR3 is CASSPPGSYEQYF. The CDR3 DNA is TGTGCCAGCAGCCCTCCGGGCTCCTACGAGCAGTACTTC.

This clone was found once. The CDR3 protein is CASSSTGWGPDTQYF. The CDR3 DNA reads TGTGCCAGCAGCTCGACAGGGTGGGGGCCAGATACGCAGTATTTT. V gene TRBV7-6 combines with J gene TRBJ2-3; the match to TRBD1 covers 7 bases. This CDR3 is built from 15 residues. V was clipped by 4 bases and J by 4 bases; unmatched bases: 8. Germline V gives CDR1 SGHVS, CDR2 FNYEAQ.